Sequencing of this T cell receptor beta chain was carried out in a study of healthy donors' naive CD4 and CD8 T cells. The CDR3 totals 15 residues. Trimming shortened V by 3 bases and J by 6 bases, and 15 bases separated the two germline ends. Germline V gene data show CDR1 as SGHAT and CDR2 as FQNNGV. Starting from around 500 ng of total RNA, TCR libraries were made with linear amplification. Per the study methods: Sequencing covered some 86,000 rearranged alpha-chain transcripts across about five healthy donors. MiXCR was run by TCRdb on the reads, yielding one entry per CDR3 protein. It is TCRdb's table, rather than the study itself, that gives the V and J calls and clone size. The sample records some 190,000 distinct CDR3 sequences, about four fifths being singletons. Study outcomes and limitations: Positive CDR3 charge linked to CD4+ cells, negative to CD8+ cells.

Concerning this clonotype itself: The antigen is not known.

This sequence joins TRBV11-2 and TRBJ2-1, with TRBD2 as a possible D gene (5 bases). This receptor was obtained from a pool of human donors in good health; the sample pools cells from several healthy donors. The specimen sequenced was naive CD4+ and CD8+ T cells sorted from blood, pooled from several donors. The CDR3 loop is CASSFPGIRVNEQFF. The CDR3, as DNA: TGTGCCAGCAGCTTCCCCGGGATTCGGGTCAATGAGCAGTTCTTC.